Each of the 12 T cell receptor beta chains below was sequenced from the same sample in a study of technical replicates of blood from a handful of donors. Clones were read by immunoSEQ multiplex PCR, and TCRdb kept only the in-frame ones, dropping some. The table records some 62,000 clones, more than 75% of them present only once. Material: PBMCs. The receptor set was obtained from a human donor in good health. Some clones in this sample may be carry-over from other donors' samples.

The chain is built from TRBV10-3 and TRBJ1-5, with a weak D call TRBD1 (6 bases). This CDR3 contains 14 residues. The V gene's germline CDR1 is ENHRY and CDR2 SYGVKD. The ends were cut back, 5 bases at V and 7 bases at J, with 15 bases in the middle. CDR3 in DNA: TGTGCCATCAGTCCAGGGGTCGGGGGGCAGCCCCAGCATTTT. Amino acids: CAISPGVGGQPQHF.

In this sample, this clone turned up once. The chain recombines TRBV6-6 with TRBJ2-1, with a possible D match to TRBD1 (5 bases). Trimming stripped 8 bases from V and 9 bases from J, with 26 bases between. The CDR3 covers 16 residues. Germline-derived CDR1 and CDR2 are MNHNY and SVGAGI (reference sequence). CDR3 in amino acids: CASQTEQALVLSEQFF. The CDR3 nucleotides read TGTGCCAGCCAAACAGAACAGGCCCTTGTTTTGAGTGAGCAGTTCTTC.

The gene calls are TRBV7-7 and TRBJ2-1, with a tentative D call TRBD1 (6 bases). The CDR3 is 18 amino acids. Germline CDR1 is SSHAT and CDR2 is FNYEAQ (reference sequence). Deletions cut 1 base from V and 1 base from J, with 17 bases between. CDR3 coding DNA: TGTGCCAGCAGCTTAGGGGCAGGGGACAAAAAATCCTACAATGAGCAGTTCTTC. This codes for CASSLGAGDKKSYNEQFF.

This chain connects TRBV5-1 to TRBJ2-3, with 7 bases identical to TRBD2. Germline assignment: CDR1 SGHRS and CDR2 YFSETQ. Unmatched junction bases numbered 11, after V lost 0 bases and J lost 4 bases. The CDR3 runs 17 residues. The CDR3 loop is CASSLAAGREIPDTQYF. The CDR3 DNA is TGCGCCAGCAGCTTGGCCGCGGGGCGGGAGATCCCAGATACGCAGTATTTT.

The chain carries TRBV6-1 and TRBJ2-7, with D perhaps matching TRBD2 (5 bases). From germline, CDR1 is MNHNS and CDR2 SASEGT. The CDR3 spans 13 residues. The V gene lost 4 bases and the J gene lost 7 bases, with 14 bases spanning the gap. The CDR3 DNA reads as TGTGCCAGCAGTGTCGAGGGTACGGGGGAGCAGTACTTC. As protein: CASSVEGTGEQYF.

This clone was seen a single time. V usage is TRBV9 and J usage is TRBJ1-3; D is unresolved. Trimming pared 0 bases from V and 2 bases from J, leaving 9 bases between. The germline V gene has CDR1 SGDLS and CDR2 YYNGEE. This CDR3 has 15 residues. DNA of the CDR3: TGTGCCAGCAGCGTAGAGCGAACCCCTGGAAACACCATATATTTT. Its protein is CASSVERTPGNTIYF. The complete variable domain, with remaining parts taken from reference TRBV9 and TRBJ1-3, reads DSGVTQTPKHLITATGQRVTLRCSPRSGDLSVYWYQQSLDQGLQFLIQYYNGEERAKGNILERFSAQQFPDLHSELNLSSLELGDSALYFCASSVERTPGNTIYFGEGSWLTVV.

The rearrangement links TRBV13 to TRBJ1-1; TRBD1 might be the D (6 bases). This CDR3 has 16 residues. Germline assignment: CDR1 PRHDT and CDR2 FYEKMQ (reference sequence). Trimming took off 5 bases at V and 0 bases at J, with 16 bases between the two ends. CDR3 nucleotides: TGTGCCAGCAGCCCCGAGACAGGCCTCATGAACACTGAAGCTTTCTTT. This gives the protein CASSPETGLMNTEAFF.

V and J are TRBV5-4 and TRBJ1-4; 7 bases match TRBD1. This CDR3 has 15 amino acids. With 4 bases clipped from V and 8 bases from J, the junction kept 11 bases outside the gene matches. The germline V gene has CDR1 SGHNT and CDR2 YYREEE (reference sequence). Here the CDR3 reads CASSAPGQQGEKLFF. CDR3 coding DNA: TGTGCCAGCAGCGCACCGGGACAGCAAGGGGAAAAACTGTTTTTT.

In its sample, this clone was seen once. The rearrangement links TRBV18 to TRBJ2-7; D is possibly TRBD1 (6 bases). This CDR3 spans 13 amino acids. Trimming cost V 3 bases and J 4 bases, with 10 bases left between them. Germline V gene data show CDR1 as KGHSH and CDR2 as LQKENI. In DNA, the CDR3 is TGTGCCAGCTCACCCATGGACAGTTACGAGCAGTACTTC. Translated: CASSPMDSYEQYF. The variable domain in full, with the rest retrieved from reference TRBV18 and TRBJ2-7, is NAGVMQNPRHLVRRRGQEARLRCSPMKGHSHVYWYRQLPEEGLKFMVYLQKENIIDESGMPKERFSAEFPKEGPSILRIQQVVRGDSAAYFCASSPMDSYEQYFGPGTRLTVT.

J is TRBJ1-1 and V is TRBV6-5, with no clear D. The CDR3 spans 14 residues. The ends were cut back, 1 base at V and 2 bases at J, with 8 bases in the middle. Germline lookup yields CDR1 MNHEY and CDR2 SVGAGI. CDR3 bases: TGTGCCAGCAGTTACTTCAGTACCAACACTGAAGCTTTCTTT. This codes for CASSYFSTNTEAFF.

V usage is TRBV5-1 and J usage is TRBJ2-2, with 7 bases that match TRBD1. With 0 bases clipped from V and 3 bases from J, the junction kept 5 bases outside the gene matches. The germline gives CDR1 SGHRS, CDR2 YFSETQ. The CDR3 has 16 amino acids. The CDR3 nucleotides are TGCGCCAGCAGCTTGGTAAAGGGACAGCACACCGGGGAGCTGTTTTTT. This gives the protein CASSLVKGQHTGELFF.

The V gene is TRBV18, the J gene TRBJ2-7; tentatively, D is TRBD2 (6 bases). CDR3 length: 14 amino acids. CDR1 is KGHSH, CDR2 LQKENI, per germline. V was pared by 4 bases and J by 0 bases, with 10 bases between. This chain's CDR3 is CASSLAGNSYEQYF. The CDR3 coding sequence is TGTGCCAGCTCACTTGCGGGGAACTCCTACGAGCAGTACTTC.